This T cell receptor (beta chain) was observed in a study of T cell repertoires in cytomegalovirus infection. Study overall: Matching HLA type and CMV infection were both indicated by public TCR beta signatures. Study results and caveats: HLA-C-restricted CMV clonotypes gave the most frequent clonotype in two of eight donors.

With 7 bases clipped from V and 9 bases from J, the junction kept 6 bases outside the gene matches. CDR1 and CDR2 from the germline V gene are MNHNY and SVGAGI (reference sequence). This CDR3 comprises 12 residues. One entry per CDR3 protein, called by TCRdb with MiXCR from the reads. Of hundreds of thousands of distinct CDR3 sequences in the sample, around 9.1% were seen once. There are many counts of this clonotype. Its antigen is not known. This sequence joins TRBV6-6 and TRBJ2-3, with 8 bases identical to TRBD2. The sequenced material came from PBMCs. The clonotype was recovered from a human donor in good health (CMV status not recorded). Some clones in this sample may be carry-over from other donors' samples. The CDR3 sequence: CASTQAGDTQYF. CDR3 coding DNA: TGTGCCAGCACCCAAGCGGGGGACACGCAGTATTTT.